The 20 T cell receptor beta chains listed next were all sequenced from one sample in a study of T cell responses to AZD1222 COVID-19 vaccine. Libraries were prepared by immunoSEQ multiplex PCR; TCRdb keeps only in-frame clonotypes and omits some of them. The sample contains over 120,000 clones, about 91% of which appear only once. Material: peripheral blood, obtained on day 0 of AZD1222 vaccination. The receptors come from an adult in good health.

This chain joins TRBV9 and TRBJ2-5, with D perhaps matching TRBD2 (6 bases). Per germline, CDR1 SGDLS and CDR2 YYNGEE. CDR3 size: 13 residues. V was pared by 3 bases and J by 5 bases, with 11 bases between. In DNA form, the CDR3 reads TGTGCCAGCAGCGCTACTAGCTCTGAGACCCAGTACTTC. Encoded protein: CASSATSSETQYF.

The J gene is TRBJ2-1, the V gene TRBV7-3, with 8 nucleotides matching TRBD1. The J segment lost 4 bases and the V segment lost 5 bases, leaving 7 bases of the junction unmatched. Germline assignment: CDR1 SGHTA and CDR2 FQGTGA. This CDR3 region has 15 residues. CDR3 DNA: TGTGCCAGCAGCGTTACAGGGGGACAGTACAATGAGCAGTTCTTC. The encoded protein is CASSVTGGQYNEQFF.

V is TRBV6-4 and J is TRBJ2-2, with D possibly called TRBD1 or TRBD2 (5 bases each). V gave up 3 bases and J gave up 3 bases, with 11 bases separating them. Germline V gene data show CDR1 as MRHNA and CDR2 as SNTAGT. The length of the CDR3 is 15 residues. The CDR3 nucleotides read TGTGCCAGCAGTGAAACGGGGCTTGACACCGGGGAGCTGTTTTTT. Translating gives CASSETGLDTGELFF.

The gene calls are TRBV7-3 and TRBJ2-1; 7 bases map to TRBD1. From germline, CDR1 is SGHTA and CDR2 FQGTGA. The length of the CDR3 is 12 residues. The V and J ends lost 4 bases and 8 bases, in that order; junction bases with no gene match: 2. CDR3 in DNA: TGTGCCAGCAGCTCGACAGGGTATGAGCAGTTCTTC. Its translation: CASSSTGYEQFF.

Details on this clone: Other DNA sequences in the same sample also yield this CDR3. The V and J genes are TRBV2 and TRBJ1-1; possibly TRBD1 for D (6 bases). V shed 8 bases and J shed 1 base, with 11 bases lying between them. This CDR3 comprises 13 residues. The V gene's germline CDR1 is SNHLY and CDR2 FYNNEI. The CDR3 sequence: CASSQDRNTEAFF. DNA for the CDR3: TGTGCCAGCTCTCAGGACAGGAACACTGAAGCTTTCTTT.

The chain carries TRBV4-3 and TRBJ2-3; D is perhaps TRBD2 (6 bases). The V gene lost 1 base and the J gene lost 1 base, with 9 bases spanning the gap. CDR3 length equals 15 residues. The germline CDR1 and CDR2 sequences are LGHNA and YSLEER. The chain's CDR3 is CASSQVTSRTDTQYF. Written as DNA, the CDR3 is TGCGCCAGCAGCCAAGTTACTAGCCGCACAGATACGCAGTATTTT.

In regard to this clone: This same CDR3 is encoded by further DNA sequences in the sample. V is TRBV27 and J is TRBJ2-7, with 10 bases lining up with TRBD2. The CDR3 spans 15 residues. In germline, CDR1 is MNHEY, CDR2 SMNVEV (reference sequence). Germline trimming cut 4 bases from V and 2 bases from J; bases unmatched to any gene: 5. The DNA for the CDR3 is TGTGCCAGCAGTTCCAGGACTAGCGGTGCCTACGAGCAGTACTTC. Encoded protein: CASSSRTSGAYEQYF.

V gene TRBV15 combines with J gene TRBJ2-3; D remains ambiguous. CDR3 size: 13 residues. Germline lookup yields CDR1 LNHNV and CDR2 YYDKDF (reference sequence). Trimming pared 8 bases from V and 6 bases from J, leaving 15 bases between. The CDR3 sequence: CATAFSPGDTQYF. The CDR3 DNA is TGTGCCACCGCTTTCTCCCCCGGGGATACGCAGTATTTT.

The V call is TRBV4-2, the J call TRBJ1-6; 7 nucleotides align to TRBD1. V dropped 4 bases and J dropped 11; count of bases not matched to a gene: 14. Germline lookup yields CDR1 LGHNA and CDR2 YNFKEQ. The CDR3 contains 16 residues. The CDR3 is CASSPGPDRLLAPLHF. CDR3 coding DNA: TGTGCCAGCAGCCCAGGCCCGGACAGGTTGTTGGCACCCCTCCACTTT.

The chain is built from TRBV25-1 and TRBJ1-5; D unresolved. Germline V lookup: CDR1 MGHDK, CDR2 SYGVNS. The CDR3 length is 16 residues. V was cut by 2 bases and J by 2 bases, with 13 bases left in between. The CDR3 region is CASSEPGVSGNQPQHF. The CDR3 region has the DNA TGTGCCAGCAGTGAACCGGGAGTATCGGGCAATCAGCCCCAGCATTTT.

This sequence joins TRBV11-2 and TRBJ1-5; no reliable D call. CDR3 length: 12 residues. The V gene's germline CDR1 is SGHAT and CDR2 FQNNGV. The V and J ends lost 5 bases and 6 bases respectively, with 8 bases between them. The CDR3 loop is CASSPPGQPQHF. The DNA for the CDR3 is TGTGCCAGCAGCCCCCCAGGTCAGCCCCAGCATTTT. Complete variable domain (other parts from reference TRBV11-2 and TRBJ1-5): EAGVAQSPRYKIIEKRQSVAFWCNPISGHATLYWYQQILGQGPKLLIQFQNNGVVDDSQLPKDRFSAERLKGVDSTLKIQPAKLEDSAVYLCASSPPGQPQHFGDGTRLSIL.

The chain has TRBV27 and TRBJ1-5; no reliable D call. V lost 2 bases, J lost 4 bases, and 15 bases lay in between. Germline CDR1 reads MNHEY; CDR2 reads SMNVEV (reference sequence). The CDR3 sequence is 16 residues long. The CDR3 loop reads CASSLRGWGGNQPQHF. In DNA, the CDR3 is TGTGCCAGCAGTTTAAGAGGGTGGGGAGGTAATCAGCCCCAGCATTTT.

CDR3 DNA: TGTGCCAGCACCCAGGGTGGACAAGAGACCCAGTACTTC. It is translated as CASTQGGQETQYF. The V call is TRBV18, the J call TRBJ2-5; weak D call: TRBD1 (5 bases). The germline V gene has CDR1 KGHSH and CDR2 LQKENI. The germline V and J ends were trimmed by 8 bases and 2 bases, with 12 bases remaining between them. CDR3 length equals 13 residues.

CDR3 sequence: CASSSTLGNEKLFF. CDR3 in DNA: TGCGCCAGCAGCTCAACTCTGGGTAATGAAAAACTGTTTTTT. V is TRBV5-1 and J is TRBJ1-4; D is unclear. The V gene's germline CDR1 is SGHRS and CDR2 YFSETQ. The V end was cut by 3 bases, the J end by 4 bases, with 10 bases between. The CDR3 length is 14 residues.

The chain uses TRBV4-2 and TRBJ2-2; TRBD1 aligns across 7 bases. The CDR3 has 15 amino acids. The V and J ends lost 5 bases and 1 base, in that order; junction bases with no gene match: 4. Germline-derived CDR1 and CDR2 are LGHNA and YNFKEQ. CDR3 bases: TGTGCCAGCAGCGACTACAGGGGGAACACCGGGGAGCTGTTTTTT. This gives the protein CASSDYRGNTGELFF.

This chain links TRBV7-6 with TRBJ2-7; tentative D call: TRBD2 (7 bases). Looked up from germline, CDR1 is SGHVS and CDR2 is FNYEAQ. The CDR3 totals 14 residues. V lost 1 base and J lost 3, with 10 bases in between. The CDR3 region has the DNA TGTGCCAGCAGCTTAGGGAGGGGGGGCTACGAGCAGTACTTC. Protein sequence: CASSLGRGGYEQYF.

The rearrangement uses TRBV5-4 and TRBJ1-5; the D gene is possibly TRBD1 (5 bases). Trimming pared 0 bases from V and 4 bases from J, leaving 11 bases between. The CDR3 covers 15 residues. Germline V gives CDR1 SGHNT, CDR2 YYREEE (reference sequence). The CDR3, as DNA: TGTGCCAGCAGCTTGGGGGGACCTGGGAATCAGCCCCAGCATTTT. Translation: CASSLGGPGNQPQHF. Full variable domain (rest looked up from reference TRBV5-4 and TRBJ1-5): ETGVTQSPTHLIKTRGQQVTLRCSSQSGHNTVSWYQQALGQGPQFIFQYYREEENGRGNFPPRFSGLQFPNYSSELNVNALELDDSALYLCASSLGGPGNQPQHFGDGTRLSIL.

The rearrangement uses TRBV30 and TRBJ2-3, with a possible D match to TRBD2 (5 bases). Trimming cost V 4 bases and J 4 bases, with 12 bases left between them. The CDR3 loop spans 13 amino acids. CDR1 GTSNPN and CDR2 SVGIG come from the germline V gene (reference sequence). CDR3 bases: TGTGCCTGGAACCGGGGTTGGTCAGATACGCAGTATTTT. This gives the protein CAWNRGWSDTQYF.

To note about this clone: Other DNA sequences in the same sample also yield this CDR3. V usage is TRBV2 and J usage is TRBJ1-5, with a tentative D call TRBD1 (5 bases). V lost 1 base and J lost 4, with 11 bases in between. The length of the CDR3 is 15 residues. The germline V gene has CDR1 SNHLY and CDR2 FYNNEI. CDR3 sequence (DNA): TGTGCCAGCAGTGAAGAAACAGGACGGAATCAGCCCCAGCATTTT. It specifies CASSEETGRNQPQHF.

The chain links TRBV6-5 to TRBJ1-1; no definite D call. The CDR3 is 14 amino acids. Germline values: CDR1 MNHEY, CDR2 SVGAGI. Deletions cut 7 bases from V and 3 bases from J, with 15 bases between. CDR3 sequence reads: CASNKGFRYTEAFF. The CDR3 region has the DNA TGTGCCAGCAACAAGGGATTCAGATACACTGAAGCTTTCTTT.